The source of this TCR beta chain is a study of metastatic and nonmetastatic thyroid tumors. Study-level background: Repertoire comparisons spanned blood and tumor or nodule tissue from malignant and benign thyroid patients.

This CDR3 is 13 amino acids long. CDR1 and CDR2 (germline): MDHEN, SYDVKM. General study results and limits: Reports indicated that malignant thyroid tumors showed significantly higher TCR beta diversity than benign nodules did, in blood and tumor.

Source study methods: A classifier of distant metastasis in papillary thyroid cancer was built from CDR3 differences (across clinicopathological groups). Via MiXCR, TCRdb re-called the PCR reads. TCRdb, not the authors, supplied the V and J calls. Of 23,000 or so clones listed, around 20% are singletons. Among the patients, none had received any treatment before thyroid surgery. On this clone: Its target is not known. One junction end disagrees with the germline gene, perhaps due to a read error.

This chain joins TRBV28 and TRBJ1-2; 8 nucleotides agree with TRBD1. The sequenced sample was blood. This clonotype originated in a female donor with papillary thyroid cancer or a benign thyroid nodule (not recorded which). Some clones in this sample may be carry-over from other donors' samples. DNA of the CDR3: TGTGCCAGAAGTTTAAGGGCAGGGGGCGGCTACACCTTC. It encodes CARSLRAGGGYTF.